The entry that follows covers one TCR beta chain sequence. Its antigen is still unknown. No much larger clone exists at a distance of one base, and base qualities are not known. The collaborating institutions used their own protocols to collect whole blood in K2EDTA tubes. Collaborator samples were shipped for TCRbeta analysis as frozen whole blood, isolated PBMCs, or DNA extracted from either sample type. CDR1 is given as LGHNA and CDR2 as YNFKEQ, both from the germline V gene. Germline trimming amounts to 6 bases on V and 6 bases on J, with 7 as the count of junction bases outside the gene matches. CDR3 length: 14 amino acids, cysteine to phenylalanine. Solely the CDR3 DNA is kept, with 42 bases framed from the first base. This record belongs to a study of blood T cell repertoires in COVID-19 (dated by TCRdb to 2018 to 2021). Study-level background: Collaborator samples came from the United States, Italy and Spain and covered acute and convalescent phases of COVID-19. Where available, HLA class I and class II types were taken from metadata supplied by the sample provider and were not determined by assay-based typing. The material from the prospective study consisted of cDNA or gDNA derived from T cells, B-cell-depleted T cells, or PBMCs. Subjects who had been exposed to COVID-19, were actively infected with it, or had recovered from it provided the deeply sampled blood TCRbeta repertoires that made up the dataset. The samples were drawn from two sources: the first 160 participants of the ongoing ImmuneRACE study, and 1,000 to 1,500 subjects contributed by 6 global collaborators. Sample metadata almost always included a de-identified subject ID, COVID-19 status, age in years and sex. The repertoires were released in a freely available public database meant as a resource for research on the immune response to SARS-CoV-2. Points the paper makes about the study in general: Clinical and demographic metadata were provided uncurated, with the amount varying by source and participant.

TCRbeta CDR3 regions were amplified from genomic DNA using the immunoSEQ Assay, a bias-controlled multiplex PCR. The paper's processing steps were these. The number of nucleated cells in each sample was estimated by amplification of reference gene primers within the assay. To quantify the absolute abundance of each unique TCRbeta CDR3 rearrangement, sequence reads were collapsed and filtered. For each sample, productive Simpson clonality was calculated as the square root of Simpson's diversity index over productive rearrangements. TCRdb stores this immuneACCESS table with in-frame sequences only. Part of the clones is absent; in the studies checked, under half of the shortfall reflects unresolved V genes, and no reason is known for the rest. D and trimming come from the DNA, and the V and J calls and clone size come from that table. The sample profile shows about 85,000 clones; about 91% of them were found once. The leading ten clones occupy roughly 2.3% of the sample.

Input material: peripheral blood. The chain is assembled from TRBV4-2 and TRBJ1-4; TRBD1 fits 7 bases in the junction. The TCR was taken from a human donor with active COVID-19. The donor label of this sample is uncertain. CDR3 reads: CASRPGGLDEKLFF. The bases read TGTGCCAGCAGACCAGGGGGGCTGGATGAAAAACTGTTTTTT.